This T cell receptor (beta chain) was captured in a study of T cells after somatic rescue of genetic block. Only in-frame clones appear in the TCRdb table, and some are missing; sequencing was by immunoSEQ multiplex PCR. The data contain 85,000 to 90,000 clones, 80% to 90% of them singletons. J lost 5 bases, V lost 8 bases, and 6 bases had no gene match. The CDR3 loop spans 15 amino acids. Germline V gene sequence: CDR1 SNHLY, CDR2 FYNNEI. The rearrangement uses TRBV2 and TRBJ2-2, with 12 bases that match TRBD1. This sequence originates from a woman aged 18-30 years. The specimen sequenced was peripheral blood mononuclear cells (PBMCs). CDR3 protein: CASGPGQGATGELFF. CDR3 DNA sequence: TGTGCCAGCGGCCCGGGACAGGGGGCGACCGGGGAGCTGTTTTTT.